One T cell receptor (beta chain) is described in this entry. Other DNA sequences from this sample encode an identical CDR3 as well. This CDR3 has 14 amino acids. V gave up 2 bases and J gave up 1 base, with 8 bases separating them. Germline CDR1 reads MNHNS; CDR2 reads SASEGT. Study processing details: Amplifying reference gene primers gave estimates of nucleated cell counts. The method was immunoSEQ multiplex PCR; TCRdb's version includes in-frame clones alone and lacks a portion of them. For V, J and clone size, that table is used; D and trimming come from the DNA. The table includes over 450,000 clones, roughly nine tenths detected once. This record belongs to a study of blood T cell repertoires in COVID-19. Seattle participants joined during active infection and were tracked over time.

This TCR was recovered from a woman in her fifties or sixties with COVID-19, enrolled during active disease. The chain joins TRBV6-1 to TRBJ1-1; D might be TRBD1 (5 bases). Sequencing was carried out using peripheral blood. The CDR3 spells CASSERGWNTEAFF. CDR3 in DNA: TGTGCCAGCAGTGAACGGGGGTGGAACACTGAAGCTTTCTTT.